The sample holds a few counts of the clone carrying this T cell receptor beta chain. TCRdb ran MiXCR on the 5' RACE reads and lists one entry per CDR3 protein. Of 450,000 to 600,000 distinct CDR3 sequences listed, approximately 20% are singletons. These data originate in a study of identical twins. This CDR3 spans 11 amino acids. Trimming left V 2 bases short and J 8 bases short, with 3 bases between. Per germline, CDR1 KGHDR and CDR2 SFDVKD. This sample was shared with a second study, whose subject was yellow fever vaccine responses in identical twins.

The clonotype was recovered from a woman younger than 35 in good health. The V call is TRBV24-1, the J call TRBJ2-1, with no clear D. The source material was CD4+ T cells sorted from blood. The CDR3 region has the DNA TGTGCCACCAGTGATTGGGATGAGCAGTTCTTC. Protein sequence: CATSDWDEQFF.